This entry lists 28 T cell receptor beta chains sequenced from one sample in a study of T-cell reconstitution after alpha-beta-depleted transplantation in children. Construction of the TCRbeta library involved unique molecular identifiers. TCRdb used MiXCR to reprocess the PCR reads, holding one entry per CDR3 protein. The sample yields about 440,000 distinct CDR3 sequences, 43% seen once. The input for sequencing was PBMCs, taken before TCRalphabeta/CD19-depleted stem cell transplant. The receptors were sampled from a girl aged 2-10 years with aplastic anemia, due to receive a stem cell transplant.

This clonotype was picked up many times. The chain is built from TRBV2 and TRBJ2-7, with no clear D. The germline CDR1 and CDR2 sequences are SNHLY and FYNNEI. Trimming left V 6 bases short and J 1 base short, with 7 bases between. The CDR3 contains 12 residues. CDR3 amino acids: CASSPTSYEQYF. CDR3 nucleotides: TGTGCCAGCAGCCCAACATCCTACGAGCAGTACTTC. Full variable domain (remainder filled in from reference TRBV2 and TRBJ2-7): EPEVTQTPSHQVTQMGQEVILRCVPISNHLYFYWYRQILGQKVEFLVSFYNNEISEKSEIFDDQFSVERPDGSNFTLKIRSTKLEDSAMYFCASSPTSYEQYFGPGTRLTVT.

The rearrangement joins TRBV6-2 or TRBV6-3 to TRBJ2-7; the D is unclear. V lost 4 bases and J lost 5, with 12 bases in between. Germline V gene sequence: CDR1 MNHEY, CDR2 SVGEGT. The CDR3 has 13 residues. CDR3: CASSSPGPNEQYF. The CDR3 DNA sequence: TGTGCCAGCAGTTCTCCGGGCCCCAACGAGCAGTACTTC.

The V gene is TRBV18, the J gene TRBJ2-7; 7 bases fit TRBD2. This CDR3 contains 15 residues. Germline assignment: CDR1 KGHSH and CDR2 LQKENI. The trim removed 2 bases at V and 0 bases at J, leaving 4 bases unmatched. This CDR3 is CASSPKAGSSYEQYF. CDR3 nucleotide sequence: TGTGCCAGCTCACCAAAAGCGGGGAGCTCCTACGAGCAGTACTTC.

This chain connects TRBV6-5 to TRBJ2-5; 8 positions agree with TRBD2. CDR3 length: 14 amino acids. The V gene's germline CDR1 is MNHEY and CDR2 SVGAGI. V gave up 0 bases and J gave up 5 bases; unmatched junction bases: 2. CDR3 coding DNA: TGTGCCAGCAGTTACTCCCGCGGGGGGGAGACCCAGTACTTC. It encodes CASSYSRGGETQYF.

This clonotype was observed a handful of times. The chain combines TRBV27 with TRBJ1-2, with D possibly matching TRBD1 (5 bases). This CDR3 comprises 15 residues. Per germline, CDR1 MNHEY and CDR2 SMNVEV (reference sequence). The V and J ends lost 2 bases and 3 bases respectively, with 13 bases between them. CDR3 sequence reads: CASSLQGGAYYGYTF. The CDR3 DNA follows: TGTGCCAGCAGTTTACAGGGAGGGGCTTACTATGGCTACACCTTC.

This clonotype was recorded at least ten times. J is TRBJ1-1 and V is TRBV6-1, with 9 bases aligning to TRBD1. This CDR3 spans 14 amino acids. V was clipped by 5 bases and J by 5 bases; unmatched bases: 6. The germline CDR1 and CDR2 sequences are MNHNS and SASEGT. CDR3 residues: CASSMGQGKTEAFF. CDR3 nucleotides: TGTGCCAGCAGTATGGGACAGGGAAAAACTGAAGCTTTCTTT.

This chain uses TRBV12-3 or TRBV12-4 with TRBJ2-5, with 7 nucleotides matching TRBD2. This CDR3 is built from 13 residues. Trimming took 5 bases from V and 7 from J; bases not matched to a gene: 7. The CDR3 reads CASSASGSGTQYF. CDR3 coding DNA: TGTGCCAGCAGTGCTAGCGGCTCGGGGACCCAGTACTTC.

This clonotype turned up a few times. V gene TRBV20-1 combines with J gene TRBJ1-1; D perhaps matches TRBD1 (6 bases). The germline CDR1 and CDR2 sequences are DFQATT and SNEGSKA (reference sequence). V shed 6 bases and J shed 0 bases, with 20 bases lying between them. CDR3 length: 16 amino acids. The CDR3 here is CSAKRGAGRMNTEAFF. CDR3 sequence (DNA): TGCAGTGCCAAGAGGGGGGCAGGGAGGATGAACACTGAAGCTTTCTTT.

The gene calls are TRBV6-2 or TRBV6-3 and TRBJ2-7, with 11 bases that match TRBD1. The CDR3 contains 15 residues. CDR1 MNHEY and CDR2 SVGEGT come from the germline V gene. Trimming removed 5 bases from V and 3 bases from J; junction bases left unmatched: 6. The CDR3 loop reads CASSDRTGGLYEQYF. CDR3 coding DNA: TGTGCCAGCAGTGACCGGACAGGGGGCCTCTACGAGCAGTACTTC.

This clonotype showed up many times. This chain links TRBV9 with TRBJ1-1; 7 bases match TRBD1. Germline V gives CDR1 SGDLS, CDR2 YYNGEE. The trim removed 0 bases at V and 4 bases at J, leaving 3 bases unmatched. CDR3 size: 14 residues. CDR3 nucleotides: TGTGCCAGCAGCGTAGCCCAGGGGGGCACTGAAGCTTTCTTT. Encoded protein: CASSVAQGGTEAFF.

This chain uses TRBV16 with TRBJ1-2; tentative D call: TRBD1 (6 bases). Trimming removed 0 bases at V and 2 bases at J, with 19 bases between. The V gene's germline CDR1 is KGHSY and CDR2 FQNENV. This CDR3 is 18 amino acids long. The CDR3 DNA reads as TGTGCCAGCAGCCAATCTGTCAGGGGAGATCCTGGGAACTATGGCTACACCTTC. Translated: CASSQSVRGDPGNYGYTF.

This clonotype was seen at least ten times. CDR3 nucleotide sequence: TGTGCCAGCAGCCGACAAACTGGGGCCAACGTCCTGACTTTC. Its protein product is CASSRQTGANVLTF. The V gene is TRBV28, the J gene TRBJ2-6; the D is unclear. There are 14 residues in the CDR3. V was pared by 6 bases and J by 2 bases, with 8 bases between. Germline CDR1 reads MDHEN; CDR2 reads SYDVKM. The whole variable domain, filled in from reference TRBV28 and TRBJ2-6, reads DVKVTQSSRYLVKRTGEKVFLECVQDMDHENMFWYRQDPGLGLRLIYFSYDVKMKEKGDIPEGYSVSREKKERFSLILESASTNQTSMYLCASSRQTGANVLTFGAGSRLTVL.

This clonotype was observed a few times. CDR3 sequence: CASSSGTGVAKTQYF. CDR3 nucleotide sequence: TGTGCCAGCAGTTCCGGGACAGGGGTAGCGAAGACCCAGTACTTC. V and J are TRBV6-5 and TRBJ2-5; 10 positions match TRBD1. Germline assignment: CDR1 MNHEY and CDR2 SVGAGI. V lost 4 bases and J lost 6; bases outside the gene matches: 8. This CDR3 contains 15 residues.

There are a few counts of this clonotype. The CDR3 protein is CASSPDRGPDYGYTF. The DNA of the CDR3 is TGTGCCAGCAGTCCGGACAGGGGGCCCGACTATGGCTACACCTTC. J is TRBJ1-2 and V is TRBV12-3 or TRBV12-4; 11 positions match TRBD1. The V and J ends lost 5 bases and 3 bases, in that order; junction bases with no gene match: 5. The CDR3 loop spans 15 amino acids.

This rearrangement joins TRBV20-1 to TRBJ2-5; D perhaps matches TRBD2 (6 bases). This CDR3 has 14 amino acids. Germline CDR1 reads DFQATT; CDR2 reads SNEGSKA (reference sequence). V lost 2 bases and J lost 3, with 13 bases in between. CDR3: CSARRREKEETQYF. CDR3 in DNA: TGCAGTGCTAGAAGACGGGAGAAAGAAGAGACCCAGTACTTC.

The chain has TRBV25-1 and TRBJ2-7; D could derive from TRBD1 or TRBD2 (6 bases each). Germline V gene data show CDR1 as MGHDK and CDR2 as SYGVNS. This CDR3 is built from 17 residues. Trimming took 2 bases from V and 3 from J, leaving 20 bases between them. In DNA form, the CDR3 reads TGTGCCAGCAGTGAAAGGTATCGGTGGGGGGCCCACTACGAGCAGTACTTC. It yields the protein CASSERYRWGAHYEQYF.

V is TRBV28 and J is TRBJ2-3; D is possibly TRBD2 (6 bases). Germline CDR1 reads MDHEN; CDR2 reads SYDVKM. Trimming took 8 bases from V and 2 from J, leaving 11 bases between them. CDR3 length: 13 amino acids. The CDR3: CASFGTFTDTQYF. The DNA for the CDR3 is TGTGCCAGCTTCGGGACTTTCACAGATACGCAGTATTTT.

This clonotype has ten or more counts. The chain is built from TRBV20-1 and TRBJ2-1, with D tentatively TRBD2 (5 bases). Trimming cost V 1 base and J 1 base, with 5 bases left between them. CDR1 is DFQATT and CDR2 is SNEGSKA in the germline V gene (reference sequence). There are 13 residues in the CDR3. CDR3 sequence reads: CSARGLSYNEQFF. CDR3 bases: TGCAGTGCTAGAGGACTATCCTACAATGAGCAGTTCTTC.

The J gene is TRBJ1-4, the V gene TRBV7-9; 10 bases match TRBD1. The germline CDR1 and CDR2 sequences are SEHNR and FQNEAQ (reference sequence). This CDR3 spans 17 amino acids. After removal of 1 base from V and 0 bases from J, the junction contained 2 bases not matched to a gene. The CDR3 coding sequence is TGTGCCAGCAGCTTAGGACAGGGGGCGGCAACTAATGAAAAACTGTTTTTT. It specifies CASSLGQGAATNEKLFF. The variable domain in full, with the rest retrieved from reference TRBV7-9 and TRBJ1-4, is DTGVSQNPRHKITKRGQNVTFRCDPISEHNRLYWYRQTLGQGPEFLTYFQNEAQLEKSRLLSDRFSAERPKGSFSTLEIQRTEQGDSAMYLCASSLGQGAATNEKLFFGSGTQLSVL.

V usage is TRBV19 and J usage is TRBJ2-4, with D perhaps matching TRBD1 (6 bases). There are 16 residues in the CDR3. Germline V gene lookup returns CDR1 LNHDA and CDR2 SQIVND (reference sequence). V gave up 5 bases and J gave up 2 bases, with 16 bases separating them. The CDR3 region has the DNA TGTGCCAGTAGTGCAATCGGACAGCGCACCAAAAACATTCAGTACTTC. Translated, it gives CASSAIGQRTKNIQYF.

V and J are TRBV7-8 and TRBJ1-5; possibly TRBD1 for D (5 bases). Trimming took off 3 bases at V and 6 bases at J, with 15 bases between the two ends. CDR1 and CDR2 from the germline V gene are SGHVS and FQNEAQ. The CDR3 spans 15 residues. The CDR3 reads CASSFFSEGSQPQHF. CDR3 nucleotides: TGTGCCAGCAGCTTTTTCTCCGAGGGGAGTCAGCCCCAGCATTTT.

The sample holds a few counts of this clonotype. DNA for the CDR3: TGTGCCAGCAGTTACCCTTCGGGGGAGAGCTACGAGCAGTACTTC. It encodes CASSYPSGESYEQYF. This chain connects TRBV6-5 to TRBJ2-7; possibly TRBD2 for D (6 bases). Germline assignment: CDR1 MNHEY and CDR2 SVGAGI. The CDR3 extends over 15 amino acids. V was cut by 2 bases and J by 3 bases, with 14 bases left in between.

At least ten counts were recorded for this clonotype. This chain uses TRBV20-1 with TRBJ2-1; TRBD1 aligns across 8 bases. CDR1 and CDR2 (germline): DFQATT, SNEGSKA (reference sequence). This CDR3 has 15 amino acids. The J segment lost 2 bases and the V segment lost 6 bases, leaving 9 bases of the junction unmatched. CDR3 DNA: TGCAGTGCACATCCGGACAGGGAAGCCTACAATGAGCAGTTCTTC. This sequence encodes CSAHPDREAYNEQFF.

For the CDR3, the DNA is TGCAGTGCTAGAGGTGCGGGGGCATGGATGAACACTGAAGCTTTCTTT. It translates to CSARGAGAWMNTEAFF. The J gene is TRBJ1-1, the V gene TRBV20-1; D might be TRBD1 (6 bases). Germline V gene lookup returns CDR1 DFQATT and CDR2 SNEGSKA (reference sequence). The V and J ends lost 1 base and 0 bases respectively, with 15 bases between them. The length of the CDR3 is 16 residues.

The V and J genes are TRBV20-1 and TRBJ2-1, with TRBD1 matching over 12 bases. V trimming: 5 bases; J trimming: 7 bases; junction bases outside the gene matches: 9. Germline CDR1 and CDR2: DFQATT and SNEGSKA (reference sequence). There are 15 residues in the CDR3. CDR3 amino acids: CSAVRDRGRRNEQFF. The DNA of the CDR3 is TGCAGTGCTGTACGGGACAGGGGGCGCAGGAATGAGCAGTTCTTC.

V gene TRBV5-2 combines with J gene TRBJ1-1. TRBV5-2 represents a pseudogene. The CDR3 totals 15 residues. In DNA, the CDR3 is TGTGCCAGCAACCAAAGGGAGGGGATGAACACTGAAGCTTTCTTT. Translation gives CASNQREGMNTEAFF.

The chain couples TRBV28 to TRBJ2-7, with D perhaps matching TRBD1 (5 bases). This CDR3 has 14 amino acids. The V gene's germline CDR1 is MDHEN and CDR2 SYDVKM. V shed 6 bases and J shed 6 bases, with 18 bases lying between them. CDR3 sequence (DNA): TGTGCCAGCAGGATCACAGCCCCTAGGGGCGAGCAGTACTTC. Its protein is CASRITAPRGEQYF.

The chain has TRBV9 and TRBJ2-3, with 14 bases matching TRBD2. Trimming took 7 bases from V and 3 from J; bases not matched to a gene: 10. Looked up from germline, CDR1 is SGDLS and CDR2 is YYNGEE. The CDR3 consists of 17 residues. CDR3 nucleotide sequence: TGTGCCAGCGAGGGACTAGCGGGAGAAGGAGGAACAGATACGCAGTATTTT. This translates into CASEGLAGEGGTDTQYF.